What follows is one T cell receptor (beta chain) and its context. The data were obtained in a study of blood T cell repertoires in COVID-19. The wider study: Both acute and convalescent COVID-19 samples were obtained from the United States, Italy and Spain. Sources were T cells, B-cell-depleted T cells, or PBMCs; the material itself was cDNA or gDNA.

The CDR3 has 17 residues. In germline, CDR1 is SEHNR, CDR2 FQNEAQ (reference sequence). V lost 1 base and J 2 bases, leaving 16 bases between the germline ends. Original analysis: Amplification of reference gene primers provided the estimated nucleated cell counts. Produced via immunoSEQ multiplex PCR; TCRdb's table is partial and in-frame only. Clonal size and the V and J genes are those of that table, whereas D and trimming came from the DNA. Here the sample spans under 150,000 clones, approximately 80% being singletons. The chain joins TRBV7-9 to TRBJ2-3; D remains unclear. The sequenced sample consisted of peripheral blood. This clonotype was obtained from a woman of 80 years or more in a cohort sampled during active or convalescent COVID-19. CDR3 region: CASSLGLGSPTTDTQYF. The CDR3 DNA follows: TGTGCCAGCAGCTTAGGGCTGGGTAGCCCCACCACAGATACGCAGTATTTT.